These T cell receptor beta chains were read from a single sample in a study of metastatic and nonmetastatic thyroid tumors. With MiXCR, TCRdb reprocessed the PCR reads. The sample consists of about 23,000 clones, more than 20% of them appearing once. Input material: blood. The receptors derive from a female donor with papillary thyroid cancer or a benign thyroid nodule (not recorded which). Some clones in this sample may be carry-over from other donors' samples. The CDR3 runs from the conserved cysteine through the conserved F or W. Fields, in order: J gene, V gene, CDR3 protein.

TRBJ2-2	TRBV19	CASSISRNTGELFF
TRBJ1-5	TRBV3-1	CASSPAAVTQPRHF
TRBJ2-7	TRBV5-4	CASRASDRGQQYF
TRBJ2-7	TRBV24-1	CATSSLAGGEQYF
TRBJ2-1	TRBV16	CASSQGGTYYEQFF
TRBJ2-1	TRBV20-1	CSARVEHIEQFF
TRBJ1-6	TRBV5-1	CISSTSGTGGSPLHF
TRBJ1-2	TRBV10-2	CASTPRGTSGYTF
TRBJ2-5	TRBV6-1	CASRTVGRETQYF
TRBJ1-3	TRBV7-2	CASSQGGHSGNTIYF
TRBJ2-7	TRBV20-1	CSAIPGTAAPSPYEQYF
TRBJ1-1	TRBV5-1	CASSLDGFNTEAFF
TRBJ1-5	TRBV12-3/TRBV12-4	CASSYYTGGPNQPQHF
TRBJ2-2	TRBV15	CATSRDHRDITNTGELFF
TRBJ2-6	TRBV19	CASSPLGPSSGANVLTF
TRBJ2-1	TRBV4-3	CASSLDRNNEQFF
TRBJ1-3	TRBV3-1	CACSQEQGNTIHF
TRBJ1-5	TRBV28	CASSFGQGGQPQHF
TRBJ2-7	TRBV5-1	CASSLILAGGTPYEQYF
TRBJ1-2	TRBV6-9	CASSYGPNYGYTF
TRBJ2-1	TRBV2	CASSLVAGARSREQFF
TRBJ2-3	TRBV25-1	CASSEEGTVYTDTQYF
TRBJ2-3	TRBV5-1	CASSLAQGDTQYF
TRBJ2-7	TRBV5-4	CASSLRQGTYEQYF
TRBJ2-5	TRBV15	CATIRGLDPETQYF
TRBJ1-3	TRBV28	CASSSGRAGNTIYF
TRBJ2-7	TRBV5-1	CASSLEGGGLEQYF